This T cell receptor beta chain appears in the sequencing data of a study of molecular identifiers for immune sequencing clone quantification. General study findings and limits: Barcode-sharing identical TCR molecules could underestimate highly expanded clone sizes. Even with about a million naive cells present, spiked Jurkat TCR RNA from one cell was reportedly detectable.

Using its own MiXCR run on the PCR reads, TCRdb lists one record per CDR3 protein. The sample yields about 40,000 distinct CDR3 sequences, about a fifth seen once. The table lists this clonotype with many counts. Antigen unknown. Trimming removed 2 bases from V and 3 bases from J, with 11 bases in between. There are 14 residues in the CDR3. Germline V gene lookup returns CDR1 SGHTA and CDR2 FQGNSA. The source of this sequence is a human donor in good health. Some libraries in this study had Jurkat cell RNA spiked in. Sequencing used naive CD8+ T cells from blood, with Jurkat cell RNA spiked in. The subset here: FACS-sorted CD8+CD4-CCR7+CD45RA+ naive T cells. This chain uses TRBV7-2 with TRBJ2-7, with D perhaps matching TRBD1 (5 bases). CDR3 amino acids: CASSLSDNHYEQYF. The DNA for the CDR3 is TGTGCCAGCAGCTTATCGGACAATCACTACGAGCAGTACTTC.